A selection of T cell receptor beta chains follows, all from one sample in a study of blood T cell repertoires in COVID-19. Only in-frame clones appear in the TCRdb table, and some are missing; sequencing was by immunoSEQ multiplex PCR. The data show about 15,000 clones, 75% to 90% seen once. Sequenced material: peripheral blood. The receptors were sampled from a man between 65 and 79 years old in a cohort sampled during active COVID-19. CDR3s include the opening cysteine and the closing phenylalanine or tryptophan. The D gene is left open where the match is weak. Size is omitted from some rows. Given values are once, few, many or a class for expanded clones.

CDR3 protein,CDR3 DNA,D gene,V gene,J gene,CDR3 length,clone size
CASSPPGTVYNEQFF,TGTGCCAGCTCACCACCCGGGACAGTCTACAATGAGCAGTTCTTC,TRBD1,TRBV18,TRBJ2-1,15,once
CAGRRQGRDYGYTF,TGTGCCGGCCGACGGCAGGGCAGGGACTATGGCTACACCTTC,-,TRBV30,TRBJ1-2,14,-
CSVGQIGREGTYNEQFF,TGCAGCGTTGGCCAGATTGGGCGGGAGGGAACCTACAATGAGCAGTTCTTC,TRBD2,TRBV29-1,TRBJ2-1,17,-
CASGDGTYNEQFF,TGTGCCAGCGGAGACGGGACTTACAATGAGCAGTTCTTC,-,TRBV12-3/TRBV12-4,TRBJ2-1,13,once
CASSFFFGRDQPQHF,TGTGCCAGCAGCTTTTTCTTTGGGCGGGATCAGCCCCAGCATTTT,-,TRBV7-2,TRBJ1-5,15,few
CASSSSTGLGTGELFF,TGTGCCAGCAGCTCCTCGACAGGATTGGGGACCGGGGAGCTGTTTTTT,-,TRBV5-4,TRBJ2-2,16,-
CASSTYEQYF,TGTGCCAGCAGTACCTACGAGCAGTACTTC,-,TRBV14,TRBJ2-7,10,once
CATSEPDRDATQYF,TGTGCCACCAGTGAGCCGGACAGGGACGCGACCCAGTACTTC,TRBD1,TRBV24-1,TRBJ2-5,14,-
CASSPLPQPQHF,TGTGCCAGCAGTCCACTCCCTCAGCCCCAGCATTTT,-,TRBV28,TRBJ1-5,12,-
CASSPTTGSYYGYTF,TGTGCCAGCAGCCCGACGACAGGGTCCTACTATGGCTACACCTTC,TRBD1,TRBV2,TRBJ1-2,15,-
CASSPGTDFYNEQFF,TGTGCCAGCTCACCTGGGACAGATTTCTACAATGAGCAGTTCTTC,TRBD1,TRBV18,TRBJ2-1,15,-
CATSDASLAKNIQYF,TGTGCCACCAGTGATGCCAGTCTAGCCAAAAACATTCAGTACTTC,-,TRBV24-1,TRBJ2-4,15,-
CASSPGGTIYF,TGTGCCAGCAGCCCTGGGGGGACCATATATTTT,-,TRBV25-1,TRBJ1-3,11,few
CASTFVGSNIGELFF,TGTGCCAGCACCTTCGTCGGGAGTAATATCGGGGAGCTGTTTTTT,-,TRBV11-2,TRBJ2-2,15,-
CATHGGWINEQFF,TGTGCCACCCACGGGGGGTGGATCAATGAGCAGTTCTTC,TRBD2,TRBV25-1,TRBJ2-1,13,-